A single sample is the source of the 10 T cell receptor beta chains below, sequenced in a study of cytomegalovirus exposure and HLA in healthy donors. PCR was performed using 60 Vbeta and 13 Jbeta primers. Clones were read by immunoSEQ multiplex PCR, and TCRdb kept only the in-frame ones, dropping some. The sample consists of some 150,000 clones, 80% of them appearing once. The source material was PBMCs. These receptors were collected from a woman aged 40-49 years in good health and CMV-seropositive.

The V gene is TRBV6-6, the J gene TRBJ2-3; 7 nucleotides line up with TRBD1. The CDR3 has 14 amino acids. Unmatched junction bases numbered 3, after V lost 6 bases and J lost 0 bases. Per the germline V gene, CDR1 is MNHNY and CDR2 is SVGAGI (reference sequence). This CDR3 is CASRSQGSTDTQYF. The CDR3 DNA is TGTGCCAGCAGGTCACAGGGGAGCACAGATACGCAGTATTTT.

This rearrangement joins TRBV4-1 to TRBJ1-4; tentatively, D is TRBD1 (6 bases). Germline V gives CDR1 MGHRA, CDR2 YSYEKL. Trimming removed 0 bases from V and 3 bases from J, with 14 bases in between. The CDR3 consists of 17 residues. The DNA of the CDR3 is TGCGCCAGCAGCCAAGATCCGACTCCAGGGGCTAATGAAAAACTGTTTTTT. Residues: CASSQDPTPGANEKLFF.

The chain recombines TRBV28 with TRBJ2-3; TRBD2 matches 12 bases. Germline V gene sequence: CDR1 MDHEN, CDR2 SYDVKM. CDR3 length equals 18 residues. V gave up 4 bases and J gave up 0 bases; unmatched junction bases: 8. The CDR3 reads CASSSTSGRPPSTDTQYF. Here the CDR3 DNA reads TGTGCCAGCAGTTCCACTAGCGGGAGGCCTCCTAGCACAGATACGCAGTATTTT.

The rearrangement uses TRBV18 and TRBJ2-1; D possibly corresponds to TRBD1 (5 bases). Germline CDR1 and CDR2: KGHSH and LQKENI. V was cut by 3 bases and J by 0 bases, with 12 bases left in between. The CDR3 spans 16 residues. The CDR3 region is CASSPLDTSSYNEQFF. The CDR3 DNA reads as TGTGCCAGCTCACCCCTGGACACGAGCTCCTACAATGAGCAGTTCTTC.

The chain has TRBV4-1 and TRBJ2-1; 7 bases match TRBD2. Losses at the gene ends were 0 bases for V and 1 base for J; bases not matched to a gene: 3. This CDR3 is built from 16 residues. CDR1 and CDR2 from the germline V gene are MGHRA and YSYEKL. CDR3: CASSQDPAGSYNEQFF. CDR3 coding DNA: TGCGCCAGCAGCCAAGACCCAGCGGGATCCTACAATGAGCAGTTCTTC.

This sequence joins TRBV27 and TRBJ2-3, with D perhaps TRBD2 (6 bases). Per germline, CDR1 MNHEY and CDR2 SMNVEV (reference sequence). The ends were cut back, 5 bases at V and 7 bases at J, with 7 bases in the middle. This CDR3 contains 11 residues. CDR3 bases: TGTGCCAGCAGTGCGGGGTATACGCAGTATTTT. As protein: CASSAGYTQYF.

The chain carries TRBV7-2 and TRBJ2-7; possible D gene TRBD2, 5 bases. The CDR3 contains 16 residues. V lost 4 bases and J lost 3, with 19 bases in between. Per germline, CDR1 SGHTA and CDR2 FQGNSA. CDR3 nucleotides: TGTGCCAGCAGCTCTCCACCCGGGAAAGCCGACTACGAGCAGTACTTC. The encoded protein is CASSSPPGKADYEQYF.

The chain uses TRBV11-2 and TRBJ2-7, with D maybe TRBD2 (6 bases). In germline, CDR1 is SGHAT, CDR2 FQNNGV. The CDR3 is 15 amino acids. Trimming pared 2 bases from V and 0 bases from J, leaving 11 bases between. This chain's CDR3 is CASSLYGGSSYEQYF. The CDR3 DNA follows: TGTGCCAGCAGCTTATATGGAGGGAGCTCCTACGAGCAGTACTTC.

The chain is built from TRBV30 and TRBJ1-2; no clear D. Germline CDR1 reads GTSNPN; CDR2 reads SVGIG (reference sequence). CDR3 length: 11 residues. Trimming removed 0 bases at V and 3 bases at J, with 2 bases between. CDR3 DNA sequence: TGTGCCTGGAGTGTCGACTATGGCTACACCTTC. Translation gives CAWSVDYGYTF.

The rearrangement uses TRBV6-5 and TRBJ2-7, with TRBD2 matching over 10 bases. Germline CDR1 reads MNHEY; CDR2 reads SVGAGI. Trimming removed 6 bases from V and 0 bases from J; junction bases left unmatched: 5. The CDR3 totals 15 residues. The CDR3: CASSTGLADSYEQYF. The CDR3 bases are TGTGCCAGCAGCACCGGACTAGCGGACTCCTACGAGCAGTACTTC.